Listed below are T cell receptor beta chains from one sample, sequenced in a study of blood T cell repertoires in COVID-19. Sequencing used immunoSEQ multiplex PCR; TCRdb keeps in-frame clones, though not all of them. The sample yields more than 150,000 clones, roughly 80% seen once. Sample: peripheral blood. Every receptor here comes from a woman between 25 and 40 years old with acute or convalescent COVID-19. Each CDR3 is given with its conserved first and last residue. The D gene is left open where the match is weak. Some rows have no size entry. The others give once, few or many, or a class for an expanded clone.

d_call: -; clone_size: -; v_call: TRBV6-5; cdr3_length: 15; j_call: TRBJ1-5; cdr3_nt: TGTGCCAGCAGTTACTCTGAGCCTAGCAATCAGCCCCAGCATTTT; cdr3_aa: CASSYSEPSNQPQHF
d_call: -; clone_size: -; v_call: TRBV19; cdr3_length: 14; j_call: TRBJ1-5; cdr3_nt: TGTGCCTGCGGCCGGGGGAGAGGCAATCAGCCCCAGCATTTT; cdr3_aa: CACGRGRGNQPQHF
d_call: TRBD1; clone_size: -; v_call: TRBV11-2; cdr3_length: 15; j_call: TRBJ2-5; cdr3_nt: TGTGCCAGCAGCTTGGGGACAGGGTCCGTTGAGACCCAGTACTTC; cdr3_aa: CASSLGTGSVETQYF
d_call: TRBD1; clone_size: -; v_call: TRBV19; cdr3_length: 14; j_call: TRBJ2-7; cdr3_nt: TGTGCCAGTAGTACCCAGGGGGCGGGCTACGAGCAGTACTTC; cdr3_aa: CASSTQGAGYEQYF
d_call: -; clone_size: -; v_call: TRBV19; cdr3_length: 13; j_call: TRBJ1-1; cdr3_nt: TGTGCCAGTAGGTCTGAGAGGGACACTGAAGCTTTCTTT; cdr3_aa: CASRSERDTEAFF
d_call: TRBD2; clone_size: -; v_call: TRBV4-1; cdr3_length: 18; j_call: TRBJ2-1; cdr3_nt: TGCGCCAGCAGCCAAGAAAGGGGTTCTAGCGGGAGGAACAATGAGCAGTTCTTC; cdr3_aa: CASSQERGSSGRNNEQFF
d_call: -; clone_size: -; v_call: TRBV3-1/TRBV3-2; cdr3_length: 14; j_call: TRBJ2-7; cdr3_nt: TGTGCCAGCAGCCAAGAGACAGGACTCTACGAGCAGTACTTC; cdr3_aa: CASSQETGLYEQYF
d_call: -; clone_size: few; v_call: TRBV6-5; cdr3_length: 14; j_call: TRBJ2-1; cdr3_nt: TGTGCCAGCAGTTATCGGGGGGCCGAGAATGAGCAGTTCTTC; cdr3_aa: CASSYRGAENEQFF
d_call: -; clone_size: -; v_call: TRBV5-6; cdr3_length: 17; j_call: TRBJ1-6; cdr3_nt: TGTGCCAGCAGCCGTCTGGGGCGGAGCTCCTATAATTCACCCCTCCACTTT; cdr3_aa: CASSRLGRSSYNSPLHF
d_call: -; clone_size: once; v_call: TRBV5-4; cdr3_length: 14; j_call: TRBJ1-2; cdr3_nt: TGTGCCAGCAGCTCAGGGCGGGAATTCTATGGCTACACCTTC; cdr3_aa: CASSSGREFYGYTF
d_call: -; clone_size: -; v_call: TRBV2; cdr3_length: 13; j_call: TRBJ1-6; cdr3_nt: TGTGCCAGCATCCGAGACAATGACTCACCCCTCCACTTT; cdr3_aa: CASIRDNDSPLHF
d_call: -; clone_size: -; v_call: TRBV5-1; cdr3_length: 16; j_call: TRBJ1-1; cdr3_nt: TGCGCCAGCAGCCCAAACCCTCAGGGAGGGGGCACTGAAGCTTTCTTT; cdr3_aa: CASSPNPQGGGTEAFF
d_call: TRBD1; clone_size: -; v_call: TRBV19; cdr3_length: 21; j_call: TRBJ1-5; cdr3_nt: TGTGCCAGTAGTATAGAAGAGACAGGGGGATCGGGGTTAAGGTGGAATCAGCCCCAGCATTTT; cdr3_aa: CASSIEETGGSGLRWNQPQHF
d_call: TRBD1; clone_size: -; v_call: TRBV3-1/TRBV3-2; cdr3_length: 15; j_call: TRBJ2-5; cdr3_nt: TGTGCCAGCAGCCAAGTCAGGACAGGGCCAGAGACCCAGTACTTC; cdr3_aa: CASSQVRTGPETQYF
d_call: -; clone_size: -; v_call: TRBV4-3; cdr3_length: 14; j_call: TRBJ2-3; cdr3_nt: TGCGCCAGCAGCCAGGGGGGATTCACAGATACGCAGTATTTT; cdr3_aa: CASSQGGFTDTQYF
d_call: TRBD1; clone_size: -; v_call: TRBV10-3; cdr3_length: 15; j_call: TRBJ2-7; cdr3_nt: TGTGCCATCAGTACCTCCGGACAGGGGTTCTACGAGCAGTACTTC; cdr3_aa: CAISTSGQGFYEQYF
d_call: -; clone_size: -; v_call: TRBV6-5; cdr3_length: 15; j_call: TRBJ2-3; cdr3_nt: TGTGCCAGCAGTTACGCGGGGTCTAGCACAGATACGCAGTATTTT; cdr3_aa: CASSYAGSSTDTQYF
d_call: -; clone_size: -; v_call: TRBV13; cdr3_length: 14; j_call: TRBJ2-2; cdr3_nt: TGTGCCAGTTCCGACGGGACATCCACCGGGGAGCTGTTTTTT; cdr3_aa: CASSDGTSTGELFF
d_call: -; clone_size: few; v_call: TRBV6-2/TRBV6-3; cdr3_length: 13; j_call: TRBJ2-3; cdr3_nt: TGTGCCAGCAGCGGACAGTCCACAGATACGCAGTATTTT; cdr3_aa: CASSGQSTDTQYF
d_call: TRBD1; clone_size: -; v_call: TRBV6-5; cdr3_length: 14; j_call: TRBJ1-4; cdr3_nt: TGTGCCAGCGCCGCAACAGGGGGCAAAGAAAAACTGTTTTTT; cdr3_aa: CASAATGGKEKLFF
d_call: TRBD1; clone_size: -; v_call: TRBV28; cdr3_length: 14; j_call: TRBJ2-1; cdr3_nt: TGTGCCAGCGGGGACAGGGGGCGCCACAATGAGCAGTTCTTC; cdr3_aa: CASGDRGRHNEQFF
d_call: TRBD1; clone_size: -; v_call: TRBV2; cdr3_length: 14; j_call: TRBJ2-7; cdr3_nt: TGTGCCAGCAGGGACAGGGGCCGCGCATACGAGCAGTACTTC; cdr3_aa: CASRDRGRAYEQYF
d_call: TRBD2; clone_size: -; v_call: TRBV9; cdr3_length: 16; j_call: TRBJ2-2; cdr3_nt: TGTGCCAGCAGCAAAACAGCGGGAGGTTTAACCGGGGAGCTGTTTTTT; cdr3_aa: CASSKTAGGLTGELFF
d_call: -; clone_size: -; v_call: TRBV13; cdr3_length: 12; j_call: TRBJ1-3; cdr3_nt: TGTGCCAGCTCCACAGGTGGAAACACCATATATTTT; cdr3_aa: CASSTGGNTIYF
d_call: TRBD2; clone_size: -; v_call: TRBV14; cdr3_length: 15; j_call: TRBJ2-5; cdr3_nt: TGTGCCAGCAGCCTTCGAGCGGGGTCCCGGGAGACCCAGTACTTC; cdr3_aa: CASSLRAGSRETQYF
d_call: TRBD1; clone_size: -; v_call: TRBV6-2/TRBV6-3; cdr3_length: 19; j_call: TRBJ2-1; cdr3_nt: TGTGCCAGCAGTCAACACCCCCACAAGACAGGGTTTGAAATCAATGAGCAGTTCTTC; cdr3_aa: CASSQHPHKTGFEINEQFF
d_call: TRBD2; clone_size: -; v_call: TRBV3-1/TRBV3-2; cdr3_length: 16; j_call: TRBJ2-5; cdr3_nt: TGTGCCAGCAGCCAAGATCTGGCTAGCGGGAGGTTACACCAGTACTTC; cdr3_aa: CASSQDLASGRLHQYF
d_call: -; clone_size: -; v_call: TRBV18; cdr3_length: 16; j_call: TRBJ1-1; cdr3_nt: TGTGCCAGCTCACTTAATCCAGGGGCCACGAACACTGAAGCTTTCTTT; cdr3_aa: CASSLNPGATNTEAFF
d_call: -; clone_size: -; v_call: TRBV5-4; cdr3_length: 14; j_call: TRBJ2-7; cdr3_nt: TGTGCCAGCAGCTTGGTAGGGGGAAGGAACGAGCAGTACTTC; cdr3_aa: CASSLVGGRNEQYF
d_call: -; clone_size: -; v_call: TRBV5-6; cdr3_length: 16; j_call: TRBJ2-1; cdr3_nt: TGTGCCAGCAGCGGCGGGCCTCCCAGTAGCCCTAATGAGCAGTTCTTC; cdr3_aa: CASSGGPPSSPNEQFF
d_call: TRBD1; clone_size: -; v_call: TRBV6-6; cdr3_length: 16; j_call: TRBJ1-5; cdr3_nt: TGTGCCACCACGCTTAGGGGGCGCGATAGCAATCAGCCCCAGCATTTT; cdr3_aa: CATTLRGRDSNQPQHF
d_call: -; clone_size: -; v_call: TRBV10-3; cdr3_length: 12; j_call: TRBJ2-3; cdr3_nt: TGTGCCATCTCTACGAACACAGATACGCAGTATTTT; cdr3_aa: CAISTNTDTQYF
d_call: TRBD1; clone_size: -; v_call: TRBV7-6; cdr3_length: 17; j_call: TRBJ2-7; cdr3_nt: TGTGCCAGCAGCGAAGGTCGGGGCGGCAGGGGGTCCTACGAGCAGTACTTC; cdr3_aa: CASSEGRGGRGSYEQYF
d_call: TRBD1; clone_size: -; v_call: TRBV30; cdr3_length: 13; j_call: TRBJ1-6; cdr3_nt: TGTGCCTGGAGGGACAGGGGGAATTCACCCCTCCACTTT; cdr3_aa: CAWRDRGNSPLHF
d_call: -; clone_size: once; v_call: TRBV18; cdr3_length: 16; j_call: TRBJ2-3; cdr3_nt: TGTGCCAGCTCACCAACGGTCTTGACTAGCACAGATACGCAGTATTTT; cdr3_aa: CASSPTVLTSTDTQYF
d_call: TRBD1; clone_size: -; v_call: TRBV6-5; cdr3_length: 16; j_call: TRBJ1-5; cdr3_nt: TGTGCCAGCAGTTCCTGGACAGGGGGGAGGAATCAGCCCCAGCATTTT; cdr3_aa: CASSSWTGGRNQPQHF
d_call: TRBD1; clone_size: -; v_call: TRBV7-2; cdr3_length: 16; j_call: TRBJ1-5; cdr3_nt: TGTGCCAGCAGCCCGCGGGACAGGGAATTAAATCAGCCCCAGCATTTT; cdr3_aa: CASSPRDRELNQPQHF
d_call: TRBD2; clone_size: -; v_call: TRBV18; cdr3_length: 18; j_call: TRBJ2-3; cdr3_nt: TGTGCCAGCTCAATCACTAGCGGGACCCCGGGAGTGTCAGATACGCAGTATTTT; cdr3_aa: CASSITSGTPGVSDTQYF
d_call: TRBD2; clone_size: once; v_call: TRBV2; cdr3_length: 16; j_call: TRBJ2-1; cdr3_nt: TGTGCCAGCAGTGAATCGGCTAGCGGGAGCGCCAATGAGCAGTTCTTC; cdr3_aa: CASSESASGSANEQFF
d_call: -; clone_size: -; v_call: TRBV19; cdr3_length: 14; j_call: TRBJ2-2; cdr3_nt: TGTGCCAGTAGTATAACAGGGAGGGTCGGGGAGCTGTTTTTT; cdr3_aa: CASSITGRVGELFF
d_call: -; clone_size: -; v_call: TRBV6-4; cdr3_length: 16; j_call: TRBJ2-2; cdr3_nt: TGTGCCAGCAGCGCCCTCAAGACAGCGAACACCGGGGAGCTGTTTTTT; cdr3_aa: CASSALKTANTGELFF
d_call: TRBD1; clone_size: -; v_call: TRBV27; cdr3_length: 15; j_call: TRBJ1-1; cdr3_nt: TGTGCCAGCAGTTTGGCGGGACAGAGGAACACTGAAGCTTTCTTT; cdr3_aa: CASSLAGQRNTEAFF
d_call: -; clone_size: -; v_call: TRBV28; cdr3_length: 16; j_call: TRBJ1-2; cdr3_nt: TGTGCCAGCAGTTTATATTTAGTCGGTCAATCACCCGGCTACACCTTC; cdr3_aa: CASSLYLVGQSPGYTF
d_call: -; clone_size: -; v_call: TRBV27; cdr3_length: 13; j_call: TRBJ2-5; cdr3_nt: TGTGCCAGCAGTTTTACGGGTAAAGAGACCCAGTACTTC; cdr3_aa: CASSFTGKETQYF
d_call: TRBD2; clone_size: -; v_call: TRBV18; cdr3_length: 14; j_call: TRBJ2-1; cdr3_nt: TGTGCCAGCTCACCGACTAGCGGGGACAATGAGCAGTTCTTC; cdr3_aa: CASSPTSGDNEQFF